One and the same sample provided the 15 T cell receptor beta chains below, sequenced in a study of tumor-infiltrating lymphocytes in primary liver carcinoma (dated by TCRdb to 2016 to 2017). Total RNA and DNA were co-extracted without cell sorting from approximately 20-30 mg of bulk tissue using the AllPrep DNA/RNA mini kit. Sequencing relied on an Illumina HiSeq 2500. A constant-region primer and ProtoScript II reverse transcriptase were used to reverse-transcribe TCRbeta-specific cDNA from roughly 0.55 ug total RNA. Three nested multiplex PCR rounds, following a slightly modified ARM-PCR procedure, were used to build the TCRbeta libraries. Each of the first two PCR rounds ran for approximately 10 cycles using multiplex TRBV1-TRBV30 forward primers together with a Cbeta reverse primer. TCRdb handled the public reads itself, with Q25 trimming in fastp and clone calling in MiXCR, and kept productive beta chains. Identical CDR3 protein sequences are pooled into one entry, listed with their most common genes and DNA. The sample table records around 32,000 distinct CDR3 sequences; 75% to 85% of these occur just once. In total, the top ten clones hold under 40% of the sample.

The material sequenced was liver tumor tissue from sampling region 5. The cell subset or site tag for this specimen amounts to: tumor region T5, tumor centre. These TCRs come from a man aged 35-49 years with primary liver carcinoma and hepatitis B virus infection.

This chain uses TRBV5-4 with TRBJ2-1; 7 nucleotides align to TRBD2. Per the germline V gene, CDR1 is SGHNT and CDR2 is YYREEE (reference sequence). This CDR3 is built from 15 residues. The CDR3 DNA follows: TGTGTAAGCAGCTTGGGAAGCGGGGATCTAAATGAGCAGTTCTTC. Its protein product is CVSSLGSGDLNEQFF. The full variable domain, with the rest looked up from reference TRBV5-4 and TRBJ2-1, is ETGVTQSPTHLIKTRGQQVTLRCSSQSGHNTVSWYQQALGQGPQFIFQYYREEENGRGNFPPRFSGLQFPNYSSELNVNALELDDSALYLCVSSLGSGDLNEQFFGPGTRLTVL.

In this sample, this clonotype turned up once. This sequence may be a read error, since a much larger clone differs from it by one base. The V and J genes are TRBV7-9 and TRBJ2-2; D is possibly TRBD2 (5 bases). Per the germline V gene, CDR1 is SEHNR and CDR2 is FQNEAQ (reference sequence). The CDR3 length is 13 residues. CDR3 DNA: TGTGCCAGCATGGCCTCCAACACCGGGGAGCTGTTGTTT. Amino acid sequence: CASMASNTGELLF.

Points on this clonotype: At one of its ends the junction is not consistent with the germline gene, which may arise from a read error. J is TRBJ2-1 and V is TRBV11-3, with D hard to call. The CDR3 totals 16 residues. Germline CDR1 and CDR2: SGHNT and YENEEA. The CDR3 region is CAGSSGGRSSHYGQFF. CDR3 coding DNA: TGTGCCGGCAGCTCAGGCGGCCGGAGCTCCCACTATGGGCAGTTCTTC. The full variable domain, with the rest looked up from reference TRBV11-3 and TRBJ2-1, is EAGVVQSPRYKIIEKKQPVAFWCNPISGHNTLYWYLQNLGQGPELLIRYENEEAVDDSQLPKDRFSAERLKGVDSTLKIQPAELGDSAVYLCAGSSGGRSSHYGQFFGPGTRLTVL.

Remarks on this clonotype: A junction boundary mismatches the germline segment, possibly from a read error. V usage is TRBV12-3 or TRBV12-4 and J usage is TRBJ2-7; 8 bases match TRBD1. The CDR3 spans 13 residues. In nucleotides, the CDR3 is TGTGTCAGCACTGACAGGGGAGACTACGAGCAGTACTTC. Translation gives CVSTDRGDYEQYF.

The genes are TRBV11-2 and TRBJ2-7, with D possibly matching TRBD1 (5 bases). The CDR3 is 13 amino acids. V lost 7 bases and J 7 bases, leaving 17 bases between the germline ends. Germline CDR1 and CDR2: SGHAT and FQNNGV. CDR3 sequence reads: CASISGRVGEQYF. In nucleotides, the CDR3 is TGTGCCAGCATCTCAGGCAGGGTGGGGGAGCAGTACTTC.

This clonotype was seen many times. The chain is built from TRBV28 and TRBJ2-2; D unclear. Trimming pared 5 bases from V and 2 bases from J, leaving 3 bases between. This CDR3 has 12 amino acids. CDR1 MDHEN and CDR2 SYDVKM come from the germline V gene. Here the CDR3 DNA reads TGTGCCAGCAGTCTTAACACCGGGGAGCTGTTTTTT. This sequence encodes CASSLNTGELFF. The full variable domain, with the rest looked up from reference TRBV28 and TRBJ2-2, is DVKVTQSSRYLVKRTGEKVFLECVQDMDHENMFWYRQDPGLGLRLIYFSYDVKMKEKGDIPEGYSVSREKKERFSLILESASTNQTSMYLCASSLNTGELFFGEGSRLTVL.

The chain uses TRBV6-6 and TRBJ2-1; D remains unclear. Germline V gives CDR1 MNHNY, CDR2 SVGAGI (reference sequence). This CDR3 is built from 15 residues. Trimming took off 6 bases at V and 9 bases at J, with 21 bases between the two ends. The CDR3 nucleotides read TGTGCCAGCAGCCCGATTATAAGCGTGATGGGTGAGCAGTTCTTC. This codes for CASSPIISVMGEQFF.

On this clonotype: One end of the junction does not line up with germline, which may come from a read error. The rearrangement joins TRBV4-1 to TRBJ2-1, with 8 positions matching TRBD2. The CDR3 has 13 residues. Looked up from germline, CDR1 is MGHRA and CDR2 is YSYEKL. CDR3 in DNA: TGCACCAGCAGCCTAGCGGGTGGGTTTGAGCGGTTCTTC. Its translation: CTSSLAGGFERFF.

The CDR3 DNA reads TGTGCCATCACGTGCGGACATGGCTTGTCTGAAGCTTTCTTT. Protein product: CAITCGHGLSEAFF. This chain connects TRBV10-3 to TRBJ1-1, with a weak D call TRBD1 (5 bases). V dropped 7 bases and J dropped 6 bases, with 18 bases sitting between them. The CDR3 has 14 residues. CDR1 ENHRY and CDR2 SYGVKD come from the germline V gene.

This clonotype was picked up many times. The rearrangement links TRBV6-1 to TRBJ2-3; 10 bases map to TRBD2. The V segment lost 3 bases and the J segment 4 bases; nucleotides outside the gene matches: 7. The CDR3 totals 16 residues. The germline V gene encodes CDR1 MNHNS and CDR2 SASEGT. CDR3 in amino acids: CASSDPRLAGADTQYF. CDR3 nucleotide sequence: TGTGCCAGCAGTGACCCTCGACTAGCGGGCGCAGATACGCAGTATTTT.

As to this clonotype: Germline and junction disagree at one end, which may indicate a read error. The rearrangement links TRBV4-1 to TRBJ2-1; D is undetermined. Germline CDR1 MGHRA, CDR2 YSYEKL. The CDR3 extends over 13 amino acids. The CDR3 DNA follows: TGCGCCAACAGCCCAGGAGTCCTAGGTGAGCAGTTCTTC. This encodes CANSPGVLGEQFF.

This clonotype was seen ten or more times. J is TRBJ2-7 and V is TRBV5-6; a possible D gene is TRBD2 (5 bases). The CDR3 contains 15 residues. V lost 0 bases to trimming and J lost 3 bases, with 13 bases between them. Germline V gives CDR1 SGHDT, CDR2 YYEEEE. The CDR3 loop reads CASSLVSVRGYEQYF. The CDR3 bases are TGTGCCAGCAGCTTGGTGTCAGTTCGGGGCTACGAGCAGTACTTC.

Worth noting for this clonotype: A single base separates this from a much larger clone, so it may be a read error. V and J are TRBV11-2 and TRBJ2-1; 10 bases match TRBD2. Trimming removed 8 bases from V and 9 bases from J; junction bases left unmatched: 7. Looked up from germline, CDR1 is SGHAT and CDR2 is FQNNGV. CDR3 length: 13 amino acids. CDR3: CASGWTSGGEQFF. Written as DNA, the CDR3 is TGTGCCAGCGGCTGGACTAGCGGTGGTGAGCAGTTCTTC.

This clonotype appeared a single time. The chain joins TRBV6-5 to TRBJ1-1, with D unresolved. CDR1 is MNHEY and CDR2 is SVGAGI in the germline V gene. There are 15 residues in the CDR3. Trimming stripped 2 bases from V and 2 bases from J, with 12 bases between. The CDR3 region has the DNA TGTGCCAGCAGTTACCCGAGGCAGATAAACACTGAAGCTTTCTTT. Its translation: CASSYPRQINTEAFF.

The chain's CDR3 is CASALDRQNSPLHF. CDR3 DNA sequence: TGTGCCAGCGCCTTGGACCGACAGAATTCACCCCTCCACTTT. The chain has TRBV5-4 and TRBJ1-6, with D perhaps TRBD1 (5 bases). V was shortened by 7 bases and J by 7 bases, with 15 bases between the two germline ends. Germline assignment: CDR1 SGHNT and CDR2 YYREEE (reference sequence). The CDR3 sequence is 14 residues long.